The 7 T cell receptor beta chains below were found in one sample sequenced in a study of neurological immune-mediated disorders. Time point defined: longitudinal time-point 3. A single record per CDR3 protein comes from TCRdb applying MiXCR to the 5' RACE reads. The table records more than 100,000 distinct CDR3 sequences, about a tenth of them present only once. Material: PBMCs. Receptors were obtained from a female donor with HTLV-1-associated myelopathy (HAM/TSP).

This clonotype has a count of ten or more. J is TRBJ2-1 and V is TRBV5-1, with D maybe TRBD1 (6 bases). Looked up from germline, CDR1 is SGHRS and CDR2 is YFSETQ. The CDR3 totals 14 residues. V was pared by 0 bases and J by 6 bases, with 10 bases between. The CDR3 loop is CASSLEGRGNEQFF. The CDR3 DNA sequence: TGCGCCAGCAGCTTGGAGGGCAGGGGCAATGAGCAGTTCTTC.

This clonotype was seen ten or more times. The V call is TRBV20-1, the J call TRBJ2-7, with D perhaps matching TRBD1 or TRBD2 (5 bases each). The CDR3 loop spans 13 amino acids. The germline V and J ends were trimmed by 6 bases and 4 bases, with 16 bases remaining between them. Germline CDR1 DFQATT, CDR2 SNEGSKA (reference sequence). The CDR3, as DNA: TGCAGTGCCCGGGACCCCCTCTCTTACGAGCAGTACTTC. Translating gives CSARDPLSYEQYF.

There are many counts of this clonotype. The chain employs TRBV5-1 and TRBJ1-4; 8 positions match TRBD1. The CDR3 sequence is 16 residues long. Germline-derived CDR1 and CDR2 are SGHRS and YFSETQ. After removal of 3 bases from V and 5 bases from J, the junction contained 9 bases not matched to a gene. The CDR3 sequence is CASSSNPGQENEKLFF. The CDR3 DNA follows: TGCGCCAGCAGCTCGAATCCGGGACAGGAGAATGAAAAACTGTTTTTT.

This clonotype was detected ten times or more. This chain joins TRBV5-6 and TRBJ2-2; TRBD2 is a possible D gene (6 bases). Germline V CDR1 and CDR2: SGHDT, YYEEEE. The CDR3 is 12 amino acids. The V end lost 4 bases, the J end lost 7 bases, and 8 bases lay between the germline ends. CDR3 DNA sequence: TGTGCCAGCAGCCCGGAGGGCGGGGAGCTGTTTTTT. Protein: CASSPEGGELFF.

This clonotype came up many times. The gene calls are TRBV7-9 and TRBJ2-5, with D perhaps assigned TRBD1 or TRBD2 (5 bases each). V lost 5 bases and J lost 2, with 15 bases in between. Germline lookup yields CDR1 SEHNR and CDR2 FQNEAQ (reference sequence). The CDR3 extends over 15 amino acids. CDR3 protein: CASSQSPGRQETQYF. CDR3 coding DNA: TGTGCCAGCAGCCAGTCGCCGGGACGACAAGAGACCCAGTACTTC.

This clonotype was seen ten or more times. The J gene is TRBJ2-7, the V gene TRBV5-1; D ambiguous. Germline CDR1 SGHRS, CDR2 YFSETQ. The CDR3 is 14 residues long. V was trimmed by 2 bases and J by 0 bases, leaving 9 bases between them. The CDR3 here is CASSLTVGSYEQYF. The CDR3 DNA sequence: TGCGCCAGCAGCTTAACAGTTGGCTCCTACGAGCAGTACTTC.

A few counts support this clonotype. For the CDR3, the DNA is TGCGCCAGCAGGCCGTCCGGACAGCAAGGAGGCTATGGCTACACCTTC. It is translated as CASRPSGQQGGYGYTF. The V call is TRBV5-1, the J call TRBJ1-2, with D tentatively TRBD1 (6 bases). Trimming shortened V by 5 bases and J by 4 bases, and 21 bases separated the two germline ends. The CDR3 covers 16 residues. CDR1 is SGHRS and CDR2 is YFSETQ in the germline V gene.